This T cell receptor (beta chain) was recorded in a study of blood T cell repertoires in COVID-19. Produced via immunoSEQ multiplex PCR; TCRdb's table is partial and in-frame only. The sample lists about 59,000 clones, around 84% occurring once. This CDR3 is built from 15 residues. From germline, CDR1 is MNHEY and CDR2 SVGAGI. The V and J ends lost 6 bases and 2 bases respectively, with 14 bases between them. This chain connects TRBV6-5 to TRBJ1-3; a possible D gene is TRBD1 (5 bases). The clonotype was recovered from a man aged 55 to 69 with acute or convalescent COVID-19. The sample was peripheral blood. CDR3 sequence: CASSPGGGTGNTIYF. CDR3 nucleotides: TGTGCCAGCAGCCCCGGGGGAGGAACTGGAAACACCATATATTTT.